This is a list of T cell receptor beta chains from one sample in a study of T-cell memory formation after mild COVID-19. TCRdb analysed the 5' RACE reads with MiXCR anew, one entry per CDR3 protein. Of approximately 150,000 distinct CDR3 sequences in the sample, more than 14% are singletons; the top ten hold 13% to 15%. Sequencing was carried out using PBMCs or a T cell subset sorted from them (not recorded which). Every receptor here comes from an adult woman who had mild COVID-19 (a few samples of this study predate the infection). Cell type and time point are not known. Each CDR3 is given with its conserved first and last residue. A D gene is named only where the DNA matches it firmly. Size values are once, few and many counts, or a class for expanded clones, and some rows have none.

CDR3aa: CASSQSLRNNYGYTF
CDR3nt: TGCGCCAGCAGCCAATCGCTTCGCAATAACTATGGCTACACCTTC
abundance: few
v_gene: TRBV4-1
j_gene: TRBJ1-2
d_gene: NA

CDR3aa: CASSTYGDTDIQYF
CDR3nt: TGTGCCAGCAGTACCTATGGGGATACGGACATTCAGTACTTC
abundance: many
v_gene: TRBV12-3/TRBV12-4
j_gene: TRBJ2-4
d_gene: NA

CDR3aa: CSAGLNRATSYEQYF
CDR3nt: TGCAGTGCTGGATTAAACAGGGCCACAAGCTACGAGCAGTACTTC
abundance: NA
v_gene: TRBV20-1
j_gene: TRBJ2-7
d_gene: NA

CDR3aa: CASSLADRGGGETQYF
CDR3nt: TGCGCCAGCAGCTTGGCTGATCGTGGTGGTGGAGAGACCCAGTACTTC
abundance: few
v_gene: TRBV5-1
j_gene: TRBJ2-5
d_gene: NA

CDR3aa: CASSWTDYNEQFF
CDR3nt: TGTGCCAGCAGCTGGACAGACTACAATGAGCAGTTCTTC
abundance: few
v_gene: TRBV7-3
j_gene: TRBJ2-1
d_gene: NA

CDR3aa: CASSQALGANIQYF
CDR3nt: TGTGCCAGCAGCCAAGCCCTGGGGGCAAACATTCAGTACTTC
abundance: many
v_gene: TRBV3-1
j_gene: TRBJ2-4
d_gene: NA

CDR3aa: CATSEENEQFF
CDR3nt: TGTGCCACCAGTGAGGAGAATGAGCAGTTCTTC
abundance: NA
v_gene: TRBV24-1
j_gene: TRBJ2-1
d_gene: NA

CDR3aa: CASSQEMGLWTEAFF
CDR3nt: TGTGCCAGCAGCCAAGAGATGGGGCTTTGGACTGAAGCTTTCTTT
abundance: NA
v_gene: TRBV3-1
j_gene: TRBJ1-1
d_gene: NA

CDR3aa: CSATQPGRLSYEQYF
CDR3nt: TGCAGTGCTACCCAGCCAGGACGACTCTCCTACGAGCAGTACTTC
abundance: NA
v_gene: TRBV20-1
j_gene: TRBJ2-7
d_gene: NA

CDR3aa: CASRGGTSGRTDTQYF
CDR3nt: TGTGCCAGCAGGGGTGGGACTAGCGGGAGAACAGATACGCAGTATTTT
abundance: NA
v_gene: TRBV2
j_gene: TRBJ2-3
d_gene: TRBD2

CDR3aa: CAWIRGTDTQYF
CDR3nt: TGTGCCTGGATACGGGGCACAGATACGCAGTATTTT
abundance: NA
v_gene: TRBV30
j_gene: TRBJ2-3
d_gene: NA

CDR3aa: CSATSRGFTEAFF
CDR3nt: TGCAGCGCCACCAGCCGGGGGTTCACTGAAGCTTTCTTT
abundance: few
v_gene: TRBV29-1
j_gene: TRBJ1-1
d_gene: NA

CDR3aa: CSARVPGRPRSPLHF
CDR3nt: TGCAGTGCTAGGGTACCGGGACGACCGCGGTCACCCCTCCACTTT
abundance: few
v_gene: TRBV20-1
j_gene: TRBJ1-6
d_gene: NA

CDR3aa: CASSFSGVYNEQFF
CDR3nt: TGCGCCAGCAGCTTTAGCGGGGTCTACAATGAGCAGTTCTTC
abundance: few
v_gene: TRBV5-1
j_gene: TRBJ2-1
d_gene: TRBD2

CDR3aa: CATRGQGATGELFF
CDR3nt: TGTGCCACCAGAGGACAGGGGGCAACCGGGGAGCTGTTTTTT
abundance: few
v_gene: TRBV24-1
j_gene: TRBJ2-2
d_gene: TRBD1

CDR3aa: CASSPLRSEQFF
CDR3nt: TGTGCCAGCAGTCCCCTGCGGAGTGAGCAGTTCTTC
abundance: NA
v_gene: TRBV12-3/TRBV12-4
j_gene: TRBJ2-1
d_gene: NA

CDR3aa: CASSPDPWAVQETQYF
CDR3nt: TGTGCCAGCAGCCCGGACCCTTGGGCAGTGCAAGAGACCCAGTACTTC
abundance: few
v_gene: TRBV11-2
j_gene: TRBJ2-5
d_gene: NA

CDR3aa: CASSPGTTGELFF
CDR3nt: TGTGCCAGCAGCCCGGGGACGACCGGGGAGCTGTTTTTT
abundance: NA
v_gene: TRBV7-3
j_gene: TRBJ2-2
d_gene: NA

CDR3aa: CASSPPGKGPDTQYF
CDR3nt: TGTGCCAGCAGCCCCCCGGGGAAGGGGCCAGATACGCAGTATTTT
abundance: many
v_gene: TRBV7-2
j_gene: TRBJ2-3
d_gene: NA

CDR3aa: CATSDGAGYRETQYF
CDR3nt: TGTGCCACCAGTGATGGGGCAGGCTATCGAGAGACCCAGTACTTC
abundance: NA
v_gene: TRBV24-1
j_gene: TRBJ2-5
d_gene: NA

CDR3aa: CASSYSSLSSYNEQFF
CDR3nt: TGTGCCAGCAGTTACTCCTCGCTGAGCTCCTACAATGAGCAGTTCTTC
abundance: NA
v_gene: TRBV6-6
j_gene: TRBJ2-1
d_gene: NA

CDR3aa: CASSFQGASSPLHF
CDR3nt: TGTGCCAGCAGCTTTCAGGGGGCGAGTTCACCCCTCCACTTT
abundance: NA
v_gene: TRBV7-3
j_gene: TRBJ1-6
d_gene: TRBD1

CDR3aa: CASSLSQGGTLSYNEQFF
CDR3nt: TGTGCCAGCAGTTTGTCACAGGGGGGGACCCTCTCCTACAATGAGCAGTTCTTC
abundance: NA
v_gene: TRBV27
j_gene: TRBJ2-1
d_gene: NA

CDR3aa: CASSLGGTDYGYTF
CDR3nt: TGCGCCAGCAGCTTGGGGGGGACCGACTATGGCTACACCTTC
abundance: few
v_gene: TRBV5-1
j_gene: TRBJ1-2
d_gene: NA